These T cell receptor beta chains were read from a single sample in a study of blood T cell repertoires in COVID-19. Clones were read by immunoSEQ multiplex PCR, and TCRdb kept only the in-frame ones, dropping some. The sample shows 85,000 to 120,000 clones, around nine tenths of them seen only once. The sample was peripheral blood. These receptors originate from a man over 45 with active or convalescent COVID-19. Each CDR3 is given with its conserved first and last residue. D genes are given only for firm matches. The size entry is marked missing in some rows and otherwise reads once, few, many or a size class.

clone_size j_call d_call v_call cdr3_aa cdr3_nt
. TRBJ1-1 . TRBV7-8 CASSPPRGAEAFF TGTGCCAGCAGCCCCCCTCGTGGAGCTGAAGCTTTCTTT
. TRBJ1-1 . TRBV5-1 CASSLGGGEGTEAFF TGCGCCAGCAGCCTAGGTGGGGGGGAAGGCACTGAAGCTTTCTTT
few TRBJ2-1 TRBD2 TRBV5-1 CASSLAPGLAGGEQFF TGCGCCAGCAGCTTGGCTCCGGGACTAGCGGGGGGAGAGCAGTTCTTC
. TRBJ1-1 . TRBV5-6 CASSYYRAPNTEAFF TGTGCCAGCAGCTACTACAGGGCGCCAAACACTGAAGCTTTCTTT
. TRBJ1-5 . TRBV28 CASRSALTYSNQPQHF TGTGCCAGCCGGAGTGCCCTAACCTATAGCAATCAGCCCCAGCATTTT
. TRBJ2-5 TRBD2 TRBV7-2 CASSLGLAVETQYF TGTGCCAGCAGCTTAGGACTAGCTGTAGAGACCCAGTACTTC
. TRBJ2-5 TRBD2 TRBV28 CASRERGALQETQYF TGTGCCAGCAGGGAGCGGGGGGCCCTCCAAGAGACCCAGTACTTC
. TRBJ1-3 . TRBV6-6 CASRIQNSGNTIYF TGTGCCAGCAGAATACAGAACTCTGGAAACACCATATATTTT
. TRBJ1-6 . TRBV11-2 CASSPYNSPLHF TGTGCCAGCAGCCCGTATAATTCACCCCTCCACTTT
. TRBJ2-6 TRBD1 TRBV5-5 CASSVTGSGANVLTF TGTGCCAGCAGCGTGACAGGGTCTGGGGCCAACGTCCTGACTTTC
few TRBJ1-6 . TRBV6-5 CASGPGSSPLHF TGTGCCAGCGGCCCAGGAAGTTCACCCCTCCACTTT
. TRBJ1-2 . TRBV9 CASSVDTRDGYTF TGTGCCAGCAGCGTAGATACTCGGGATGGCTACACCTTC
. TRBJ2-3 TRBD2 TRBV4-1 CASSPSGLAGGDTQYF TGCGCCAGCAGCCCTTCTGGACTAGCGGGGGGAGATACGCAGTATTTT
. TRBJ2-5 TRBD2 TRBV24-1 CATSAVSGQETQYF TGTGCCACCAGTGCCGTTAGCGGGCAAGAGACCCAGTACTTC
. TRBJ2-1 . TRBV20-1 CSASGNLSVSYNEQFF TGCAGTGCTAGTGGTAACTTGTCCGTATCCTACAATGAGCAGTTCTTC
. TRBJ1-3 . TRBV7-2 CASSLGSDTIYF TGTGCCAGCAGCTTAGGGAGTGACACCATATATTTT
. TRBJ2-5 TRBD2 TRBV19 CATKRRGDQETQYF TGTGCCACCAAACGGCGGGGGGACCAAGAGACCCAGTACTTC
. TRBJ1-3 . TRBV28 CASSPSAGSGNTIYF TGTGCCAGCAGTCCCTCCGCCGGGTCTGGAAACACCATATATTTT
once TRBJ1-2 . TRBV2 CASLPGTPYGYTF TGTGCCAGTCTTCCGGGGACACCTTATGGCTACACCTTC
few TRBJ1-1 TRBD1 TRBV14 CASSQDRVKAFF TGTGCCAGCAGCCAGGACAGGGTAAAAGCTTTCTTT
. TRBJ1-2 . TRBV20-1 CSAVGVGGYTF TGCAGTGCAGTCGGGGTAGGAGGCTACACCTTC
. TRBJ2-7 TRBD1 TRBV4-3 CASSQHRDRGSYEQYF TGCGCCAGCAGCCAACACCGGGACAGGGGCTCCTACGAGCAGTACTTC
. TRBJ2-3 TRBD2 TRBV6-5 CASTRLAGSQDTQYF TGTGCCAGCACGAGACTAGCGGGGAGCCAAGATACGCAGTATTTT
. TRBJ2-3 TRBD2 TRBV15 CATSTGGAGDTQYF TGTGCCACCAGCACCGGGGGGGCGGGAGATACGCAGTATTTT
. TRBJ1-5 TRBD1 TRBV6-5 CASGIGTGNNQPQHF TGTGCCAGCGGGATCGGGACAGGTAACAATCAGCCCCAGCATTTT
. TRBJ2-2 . TRBV18 CASSPANEDTGELFF TGTGCCAGCTCACCAGCAAACGAGGACACCGGGGAGCTGTTTTTT
. TRBJ2-7 . TRBV11-2 CASSPTNRQQAPYEQYF TGTGCCAGCAGCCCAACTAATCGACAGCAAGCCCCCTACGAGCAGTACTTC
. TRBJ1-6 . TRBV5-1 CASSEGTRHSPLHF TGCGCCAGCAGCGAGGGAACTAGACATTCACCCCTCCACTTT
. TRBJ1-6 TRBD1 TRBV5-1 CASRQGDNSPLHF TGCGCCAGCAGACAGGGGGATAATTCACCCCTCCACTTT
once TRBJ1-4 . TRBV19 CASSLSHYGEKLFF TGTGCCAGTAGTCTAAGTCACTACGGCGAAAAACTGTTTTTT
once TRBJ1-1 . TRBV9 CASSEFLGGLRNTEAFF TGTGCCAGCAGCGAATTCCTCGGGGGGCTCCGTAACACTGAAGCTTTCTTT
. TRBJ1-4 . TRBV24-1 CATSDPTGGPTEKLFF TGTGCCACCAGTGATCCGACAGGAGGCCCTACTGAAAAACTGTTTTTT
. TRBJ1-4 TRBD1 TRBV5-1 CASSLPGDSSEKLFF TGCGCCAGCAGCTTGCCAGGGGACAGCAGCGAAAAACTGTTTTTT
. TRBJ2-2 . TRBV28 CASSREYTGELFF TGTGCCAGCAGTCGGGAGTACACCGGGGAGCTGTTTTTT
once TRBJ2-3 TRBD1 TRBV28 CASRWTGTDTQYF TGTGCCAGCAGATGGACAGGGACAGATACGCAGTATTTT
. TRBJ1-5 . TRBV10-2 CASSEQINQPQHF TGCGCCAGCAGTGAACAGATCAATCAGCCCCAGCATTTT
. TRBJ2-3 TRBD2 TRBV6-6 CASSYSMRRGGDTQYF TGTGCCAGCAGTTACTCGATGCGACGGGGGGGGGATACGCAGTATTTT
few TRBJ1-6 TRBD1 TRBV4-1 CASKAVGTGFFGSPLHF TGCGCCAGCAAGGCAGTCGGGACAGGTTTTTTCGGTTCACCCCTCCACTTT
. TRBJ1-1 TRBD1 TRBV11-2 CASSHPGQSNTEAFF TGTGCCAGCAGCCATCCGGGACAGTCGAACACTGAAGCTTTCTTT
few TRBJ1-5 . TRBV14 CASSQGPNQPQHF TGTGCCAGCAGCCAGGGCCCCAATCAGCCCCAGCATTTT
. TRBJ1-6 . TRBV3-1/TRBV3-2 CASSQGGSYNSPLHF TGTGCCAGCAGCCAGGGAGGGTCCTATAATTCACCCCTCCACTTT
. TRBJ1-5 . TRBV2 CASSEAGAGVQPQHF TGTGCCAGCAGTGAAGCGGGGGCCGGGGTGCAGCCCCAGCATTTT
. TRBJ2-3 TRBD2 TRBV5-4 CASSTRLAGGQDTQYF TGTGCCAGCAGCACGAGACTAGCGGGGGGGCAAGATACGCAGTATTTT
. TRBJ1-2 TRBD1 TRBV6-5 CASRRTGGTGYGYTF TGTGCCAGCAGGCGTACAGGGGGGACTGGCTATGGCTACACCTTC